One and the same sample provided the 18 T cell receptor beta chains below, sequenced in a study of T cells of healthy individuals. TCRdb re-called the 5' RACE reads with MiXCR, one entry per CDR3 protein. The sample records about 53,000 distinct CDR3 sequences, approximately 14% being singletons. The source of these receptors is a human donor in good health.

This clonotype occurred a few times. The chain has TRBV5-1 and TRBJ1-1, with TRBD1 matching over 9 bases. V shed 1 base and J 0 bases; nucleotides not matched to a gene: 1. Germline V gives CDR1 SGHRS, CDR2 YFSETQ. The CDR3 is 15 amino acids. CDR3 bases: TGCGCCAGCAGCTTGAGGACAGGGGTGAACACTGAAGCTTTCTTT. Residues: CASSLRTGVNTEAFF.

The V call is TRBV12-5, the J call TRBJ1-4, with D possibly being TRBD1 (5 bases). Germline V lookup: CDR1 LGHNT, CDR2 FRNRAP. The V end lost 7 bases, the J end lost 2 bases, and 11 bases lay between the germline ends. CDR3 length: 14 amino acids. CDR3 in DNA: TGTGCTAGTGCCTTTGACAGTACTAATGAAAAACTGTTTTTT. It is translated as CASAFDSTNEKLFF.

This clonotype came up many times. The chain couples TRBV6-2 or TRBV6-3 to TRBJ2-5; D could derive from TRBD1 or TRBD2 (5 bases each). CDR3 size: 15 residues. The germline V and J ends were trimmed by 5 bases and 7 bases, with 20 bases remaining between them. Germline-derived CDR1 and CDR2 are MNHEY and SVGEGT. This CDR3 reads CASSTPGTLPWTQYF. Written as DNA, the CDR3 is TGTGCCAGCAGTACGCCCGGGACCCTCCCCTGGACCCAGTACTTC.

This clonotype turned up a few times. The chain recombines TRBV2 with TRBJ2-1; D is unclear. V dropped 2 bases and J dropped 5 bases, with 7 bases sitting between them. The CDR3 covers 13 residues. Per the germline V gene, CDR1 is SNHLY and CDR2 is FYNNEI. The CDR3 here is CASSEPFDNEQFF. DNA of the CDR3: TGTGCCAGCAGTGAACCGTTTGACAATGAGCAGTTCTTC.

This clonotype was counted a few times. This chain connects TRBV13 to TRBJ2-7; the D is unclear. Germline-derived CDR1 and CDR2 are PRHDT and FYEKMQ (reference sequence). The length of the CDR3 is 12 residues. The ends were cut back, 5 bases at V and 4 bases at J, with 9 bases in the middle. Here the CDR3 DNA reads TGTGCCAGCAGCGCCTCGACGTACGAGCAGTACTTC. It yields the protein CASSASTYEQYF.

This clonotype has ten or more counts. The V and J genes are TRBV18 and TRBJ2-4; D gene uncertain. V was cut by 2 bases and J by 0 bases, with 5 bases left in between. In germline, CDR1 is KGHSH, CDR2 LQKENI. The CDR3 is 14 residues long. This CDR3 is CASSPGVAKNIQYF. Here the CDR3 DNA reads TGTGCCAGCTCACCAGGGGTAGCCAAAAACATTCAGTACTTC.

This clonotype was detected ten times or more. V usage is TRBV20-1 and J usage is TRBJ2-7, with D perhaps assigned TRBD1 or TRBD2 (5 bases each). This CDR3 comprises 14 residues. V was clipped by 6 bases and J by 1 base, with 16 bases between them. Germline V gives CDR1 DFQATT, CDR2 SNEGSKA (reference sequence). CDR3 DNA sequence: TGCAGTGCAGGCCCCGGGACGCAGTCCTACGAGCAGTACTTC. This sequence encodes CSAGPGTQSYEQYF.

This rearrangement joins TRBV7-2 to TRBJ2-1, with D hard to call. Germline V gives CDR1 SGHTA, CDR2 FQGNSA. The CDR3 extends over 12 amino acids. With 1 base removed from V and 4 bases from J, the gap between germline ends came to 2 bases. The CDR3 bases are TGTGCCAGCAGCTTAGTATACAATGAGCAGTTCTTC. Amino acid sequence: CASSLVYNEQFF.

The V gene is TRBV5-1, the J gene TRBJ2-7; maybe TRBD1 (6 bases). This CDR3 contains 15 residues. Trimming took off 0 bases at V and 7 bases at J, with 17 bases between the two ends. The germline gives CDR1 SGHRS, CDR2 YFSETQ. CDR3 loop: CASSLDTGPFWEQYF. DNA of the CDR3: TGCGCCAGCAGCTTGGATACAGGGCCCTTTTGGGAGCAGTACTTC.

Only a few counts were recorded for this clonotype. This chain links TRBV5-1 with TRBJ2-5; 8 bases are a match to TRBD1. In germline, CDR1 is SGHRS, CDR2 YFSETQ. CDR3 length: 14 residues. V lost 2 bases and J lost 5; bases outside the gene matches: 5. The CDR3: CASSFGQGRETQYF. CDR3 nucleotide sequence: TGCGCCAGCAGCTTCGGACAGGGACGGGAGACCCAGTACTTC.

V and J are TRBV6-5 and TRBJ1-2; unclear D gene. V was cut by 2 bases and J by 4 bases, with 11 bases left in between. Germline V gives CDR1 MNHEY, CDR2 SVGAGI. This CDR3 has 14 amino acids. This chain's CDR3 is CASSYGSLTYGYTF. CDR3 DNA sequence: TGTGCCAGCAGTTACGGCAGCTTGACCTATGGCTACACCTTC.

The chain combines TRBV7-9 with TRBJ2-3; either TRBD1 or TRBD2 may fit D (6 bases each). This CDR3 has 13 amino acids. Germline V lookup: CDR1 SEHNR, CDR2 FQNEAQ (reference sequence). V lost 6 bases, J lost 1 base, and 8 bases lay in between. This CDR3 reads CASRRGGTDTQYF. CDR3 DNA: TGTGCCAGCAGAAGGGGGGGCACAGATACGCAGTATTTT.

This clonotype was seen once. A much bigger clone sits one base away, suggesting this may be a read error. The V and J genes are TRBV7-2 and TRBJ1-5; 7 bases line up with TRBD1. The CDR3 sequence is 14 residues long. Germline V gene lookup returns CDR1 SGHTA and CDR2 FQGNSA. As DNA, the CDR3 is TGTGCCAGCAGCGCAAGACAGGGCAATCAGTCCCAGCATTTT. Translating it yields CASSARQGNQSQHF.

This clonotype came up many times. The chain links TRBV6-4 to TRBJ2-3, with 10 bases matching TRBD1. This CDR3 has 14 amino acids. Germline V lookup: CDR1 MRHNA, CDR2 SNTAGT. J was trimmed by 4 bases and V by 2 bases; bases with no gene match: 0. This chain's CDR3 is CASSDGQGADTQYF. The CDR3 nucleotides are TGTGCCAGCAGTGACGGACAGGGGGCAGATACGCAGTATTTT.

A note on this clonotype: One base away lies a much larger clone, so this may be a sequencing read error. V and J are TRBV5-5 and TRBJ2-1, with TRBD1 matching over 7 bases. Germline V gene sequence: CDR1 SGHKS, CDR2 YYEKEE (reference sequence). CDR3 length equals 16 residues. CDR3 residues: CVSFRDSYSAYNEQFF. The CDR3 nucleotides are TGTGTCAGCTTCAGGGACAGTTACAGTGCCTACAATGAGCAGTTCTTC.

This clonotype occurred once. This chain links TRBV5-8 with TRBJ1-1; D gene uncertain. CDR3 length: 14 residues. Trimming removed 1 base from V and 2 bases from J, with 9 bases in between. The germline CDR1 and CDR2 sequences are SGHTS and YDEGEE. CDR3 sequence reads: CASSLFVINTEAFF. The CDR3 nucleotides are TGTGCCAGCAGCTTGTTCGTAATCAACACTGAAGCTTTCTTT.

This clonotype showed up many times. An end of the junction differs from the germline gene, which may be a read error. The CDR3 DNA follows: TGCAGTGCGAGAGAGCCAGCGGGGGGCTACGAGCAGTACTTC. This translates into CSAREPAGGYEQYF. The genes are TRBV20-1 and TRBJ2-7, with TRBD2 matching over 9 bases. CDR1 and CDR2 (germline): DFQATT, SNEGSKA (reference sequence). The CDR3 totals 14 residues.

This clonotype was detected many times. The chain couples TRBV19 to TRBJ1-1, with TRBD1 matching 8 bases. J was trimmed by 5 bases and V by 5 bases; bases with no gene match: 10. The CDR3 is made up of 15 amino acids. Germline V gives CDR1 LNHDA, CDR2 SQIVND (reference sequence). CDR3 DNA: TGTGCCAGTAGTCGCCCCGGACAGGGTTTGACTGAAGCTTTCTTT. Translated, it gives CASSRPGQGLTEAFF.